Listed below are T cell receptor beta chains from one sample, sequenced in a study of shared clonotypes between healthy human individuals. Measured with immunoSEQ multiplex PCR; TCRdb has only the in-frame clones, and not every one. The table shows around 2,000,000 clones, with approximately 94% occurring only once. The specimen sequenced was naive CD8+ T cells from PBMCs. These receptors originate from a man between 18 and 35 years old in good health. Some clones in this sample may be carry-over from other donors' samples. Both conserved end residues are part of each CDR3. A D gene is named only where the DNA matches it firmly. A row's size may be missing; if present it is once, few, many or a size class.

V	J	D	size	CDR3	DNA
TRBV2	TRBJ1-4	.	few	CASSGTGSDEKLFF	TGTGCCAGCAGTGGCACAGGGTCAGATGAAAAACTGTTTTTT
TRBV4-1	TRBJ2-7	TRBD2	once	CASSPYSGNYEQYF	TGCGCCAGCAGCCCCTATAGCGGGAACTACGAGCAGTACTTC
TRBV20-1	TRBJ2-5	.	.	CSAREEETQYF	TGCAGTGCTAGGGAGGAAGAGACCCAGTACTTC
TRBV7-8	TRBJ2-2	.	few	CASSQRRNTGELFF	TGTGCCAGCAGCCAACGAAGGAACACCGGGGAGCTGTTTTTT
TRBV11-2	TRBJ1-4	.	.	CASSLGGGKLFF	TGTGCCAGCAGCTTAGGTGGAGGCAAACTGTTTTTT
TRBV7-9	TRBJ2-7	.	.	CASTSPVSYEQYF	TGTGCCAGCACTAGTCCAGTCTCCTACGAGCAGTACTTC
TRBV7-9	TRBJ1-1	.	.	CASSSAVGFTEAFF	TGTGCCAGCAGCTCCGCAGTGGGTTTCACTGAAGCTTTCTTT
TRBV19	TRBJ2-7	TRBD1	.	CASSAGGLYEQYF	TGTGCCAGTAGTGCAGGGGGCCTCTACGAGCAGTACTTC
TRBV27	TRBJ2-2	.	.	CASRGRNTGELFF	TGTGCCAGCAGGGGACGGAACACCGGGGAGCTGTTTTTT
TRBV7-9	TRBJ2-7	.	once	CASSLKQPHEQYF	TGTGCCAGCAGCTTAAAACAGCCCCACGAGCAGTACTTC